This T cell receptor delta chain came from a study of gamma-delta chains in newborns, infants, children. Study-level information: Innate gammadelta T cells reportedly expand polyclonally right after birth, driven by microbial exposure, per the title.

The CDR3 consists of 18 residues. J gave up 1 base and V 2 bases, and 3 bases lay outside the gene matches. CDR1 is GEAIGNYY, CDR2 EKD, per germline. This clone is deemed medium-sized. TCRdb used CATT to re-call clones from the reads. The profile shows 14,000 to 15,000 delta-chain clones, about 7% of them singletons. Sequencing was carried out using blood. The chain couples TRDV2 to TRDJ3; 11 bases agree with TRDD3. This receptor was identified in a child who was a newborn, infant or young child, either healthy, febrile or measles-vaccinated (not recorded which). The CDR3 region is CACDKLGDRSWDTRQMFF. CDR3 DNA sequence: TGTGCCTGTGACAAACTGGGGGATAGGTCCTGGGACACCCGACAGATGTTTTTC.